Each of the 27 T cell receptor beta chains below was sequenced from the same sample in a study of regulatory T cells in long-lasting Graves disease. The TCR beta library used iRepertoire HTBI primers with Arm-PCR amplification of CDR3. One entry per CDR3 protein, called by TCRdb with MiXCR from the multiplex PCR reads. Of around 250,000 distinct CDR3 sequences in the sample, 15% to 20% were seen once. Time point noted: newly diagnosed GD, antithyroid drugs for less than 3 months. The TCR library was made from RNA extracted from PBMCs. This same sample was also part of a study on T cells in Graves' hyperthyroidism and ophthalmopathy.

Specimen: peripheral blood mononuclear cells (PBMCs), collected at new diagnosis, from a patient treated with antithyroid drugs. These receptors all come from a woman aged 25 to 45 with Graves disease.

A few counts support this clonotype. A much larger clone lies a single base off, so this may be a read error. CDR3 sequence reads: CSAIAVYNEQSF. The CDR3 region has the DNA TGCAGTGCTATAGCAGTCTACAATGAGCAGTCCTTC. The rearrangement uses TRBV20-1 and TRBJ2-1, with D hard to call. This CDR3 has 12 residues. Per germline, CDR1 DFQATT and CDR2 SNEGSKA (reference sequence).

Many counts were recorded for this clonotype. CDR3 bases: TGTGCCAGCAGTTTTGTAAGCGGGGGGGCCCAAGAGACCCAGTACTTC. The encoded protein is CASSFVSGGAQETQYF. The J gene is TRBJ2-5, the V gene TRBV12-3 or TRBV12-4; 10 nucleotides agree with TRBD2. The CDR3 spans 16 residues. Losses at the gene ends were 3 bases for V and 1 base for J; bases not matched to a gene: 5.

The chain carries TRBV27 and TRBJ2-3, with unresolved D. CDR3 length: 13 residues. Trimming left V 2 bases short and J 4 bases short, with 7 bases between. Germline loops: CDR1 MNHEY, CDR2 SMNVEV (reference sequence). The CDR3 here is CASSLTPPDTQYF. In DNA, the CDR3 is TGTGCCAGCAGTTTAACCCCTCCAGATACGCAGTATTTT.

The sample holds many counts of this clonotype. V gene TRBV4-1 combines with J gene TRBJ1-2; tentatively, D is TRBD1 (5 bases). Germline V lookup: CDR1 MGHRA, CDR2 YSYEKL. V shed 0 bases and J shed 7 bases, with 9 bases lying between them. This CDR3 contains 13 residues. The DNA for the CDR3 is TGCGCCAGCAGCCAAGAAACAGGATCTGGCTACACCTTC. This encodes CASSQETGSGYTF.

This clonotype was seen a few times. A far larger clone is one base from this, pointing to a likely read error. V and J are TRBV28 and TRBJ2-5; 7 nucleotides match TRBD1. The DNA end is more similar to TRBJ2-1, so the J call may be wrong. The CDR3 sequence is 15 residues long. Germline CDR1 reads MDHEN; CDR2 reads SYDVKM. The CDR3 loop is CASSLGDSLRDKQFF. As DNA, the CDR3 is TGTGCCAGCAGTTTAGGGGACAGTCTACGCGACAAGCAGTTCTTC.

This clonotype was seen ten or more times. V gene TRBV3-1 combines with J gene TRBJ1-1; no clear D. CDR1 is LGHDT, CDR2 YNNKEL, per germline (reference sequence). The CDR3 length is 13 residues. Trimming shortened V by 4 bases and J by 6 bases, and 12 bases separated the two germline ends. This CDR3 reads CASSRGRFAEAFF. The CDR3 nucleotides are TGTGCCAGCAGCCGAGGCAGGTTTGCTGAAGCTTTCTTT.

This clonotype was observed a handful of times. The chain links TRBV29-1 to TRBJ2-5; 13 bases are a match to TRBD2. Per the germline V gene, CDR1 is SQVTM and CDR2 is ANQGSEA. The V gene end was trimmed by 8 bases and the J gene end by 5 bases; junction bases not matched to a gene: 2. This CDR3 region has 12 residues. CDR3: CSTSGGEETQYF. CDR3 DNA sequence: TGCAGCACTAGCGGGGGGGAGGAGACCCAGTACTTC.

A word on this clonotype: The junction differs from germline at one of its ends, possibly a read error. The chain has TRBV10-3 and TRBJ1-3; tentatively, D is TRBD1 (5 bases). The CDR3 spans 14 residues. Germline V lookup: CDR1 ENHRY, CDR2 SYGVKD. This chain's CDR3 is CATVREFAGNTVYF. Written as DNA, the CDR3 is TGTGCCACCGTCAGGGAATTCGCTGGAAACACCGTATATTTT.

Note on this clonotype: This may come from a read error, since a much larger clone is one base off. The chain uses TRBV6-2 or TRBV6-3 and TRBJ1-5; TRBD1 is a possible D gene (5 bases). The germline V gene has CDR1 MNHEY and CDR2 SVGEGT. This CDR3 is 14 amino acids long. The V gene lost 6 bases and the J gene lost 1 base, with 10 bases spanning the gap. The CDR3, as DNA: TGTGCCAGCAGGGGGGGACGGAGCAATCAGCCCCAGCATTTT. It yields the protein CASRGGRSNQPQHF.

This clonotype was counted between two and nine times. V is TRBV25-1 and J is TRBJ2-2; 7 nucleotides line up with TRBD1. Germline V gene data show CDR1 as MGHDK and CDR2 as SYGVNS. The CDR3 is 15 amino acids. The J segment lost 4 bases and the V segment lost 4 bases, leaving 6 bases of the junction unmatched. DNA of the CDR3: TGTGCCAGCAGTGGAAGACAGGGAGTCACCGGGGAGCTGTTTTTT. Encoded protein: CASSGRQGVTGELFF.

This clonotype was detected many times. The chain combines TRBV20-1 with TRBJ1-1; 7 nucleotides agree with TRBD1. The CDR3 length is 17 residues. Germline CDR1 is DFQATT and CDR2 is SNEGSKA (reference sequence). The V and J ends lost 2 bases and 0 bases, in that order; junction bases with no gene match: 12. CDR3 in amino acids: CSARPPPGQPLNTEAFF. The CDR3 DNA sequence: TGCAGTGCTAGACCACCTCCGGGACAGCCCTTGAACACTGAAGCTTTCTTT.

In this sample, this clonotype turned up many times. In DNA, the CDR3 is TGTGCCAGCCGATGGAACAGGGACTCCACTGAAGCTTTCTTT. It encodes CASRWNRDSTEAFF. The chain is built from TRBV7-9 and TRBJ1-1, with D maybe TRBD1 (6 bases). The CDR3 spans 14 residues. The V end was cut by 8 bases, the J end by 4 bases, with 17 bases between. Germline V lookup: CDR1 SEHNR, CDR2 FQNEAQ (reference sequence).

In its sample, this clonotype was seen many times. The chain has TRBV6-5 and TRBJ2-1, with D possibly being TRBD2 (7 bases). The CDR3 spans 15 residues. Per the germline V gene, CDR1 is MNHEY and CDR2 is SVGAGI. Trimming cost V 4 bases and J 5 bases, with 15 bases left between them. The CDR3 reads CASSLSAGANNEQFF. The DNA of the CDR3 is TGTGCCAGCAGTTTGTCGGCGGGGGCCAACAATGAGCAGTTCTTC.

There are many counts of this clonotype. The chain joins TRBV3-1 to TRBJ2-7, with D tentatively TRBD1 or TRBD2 (5 bases each). The CDR3 has 11 amino acids. Trimming cost V 3 bases and J 9 bases, with 9 bases left between them. From germline, CDR1 is LGHDT and CDR2 YNNKEL (reference sequence). CDR3 nucleotide sequence: TGTGCCAGCAGCCATTCGGGGCTGCAGTACTTC. It specifies CASSHSGLQYF.

This clonotype was counted at least ten times. The rearrangement joins TRBV10-3 to TRBJ1-2; a possible D gene is TRBD1 (6 bases). The CDR3 totals 14 residues. Germline V CDR1 and CDR2: ENHRY, SYGVKD. Trimming took off 0 bases at V and 8 bases at J, with 13 bases between the two ends. The CDR3 protein is CAISESEGVRGYTF. In DNA form, the CDR3 reads TGTGCCATCAGTGAGTCGGAGGGGGTTCGGGGCTACACCTTC.

This sequence joins TRBV5-4 and TRBJ1-5; TRBD1 aligns across 7 bases. There are 15 residues in the CDR3. V lost 2 bases to trimming and J lost 7 bases; unmatched junction nucleotides: 9. Germline CDR1 reads SGHNT; CDR2 reads YYREEE (reference sequence). Here the CDR3 reads CASSFGGTVEQPQHF. Here the CDR3 DNA reads TGTGCCAGCAGCTTTGGGGGGACAGTCGAGCAGCCCCAGCATTTT.

This clonotype was picked up many times. This chain links TRBV4-1 with TRBJ2-3, with 8 bases fitting TRBD1. Germline V gene sequence: CDR1 MGHRA, CDR2 YSYEKL. The CDR3 is 16 residues long. The J segment lost 4 bases and the V segment lost 1 base, leaving 7 bases of the junction unmatched. CDR3 amino acids: CASSQGGRGLADTQYF. CDR3 DNA: TGCGCCAGCAGCCAAGGCGGCAGGGGGCTCGCAGATACGCAGTATTTT.

A word on this clonotype: Mismatch with germline at one junction end may stem from a read error. The V call is TRBV19, the J call TRBJ1-1; TRBD1 is a possible D gene (5 bases). There are 16 residues in the CDR3. The germline V gene encodes CDR1 LNHDA and CDR2 SQIVND (reference sequence). In DNA, the CDR3 is TGTACCAGTAGTATATCCCCTACGGGGCCCAGCACTGCAGCTTTCTTT. Translated, it gives CTSSISPTGPSTAAFF.

Remarks on this clonotype: A much larger clone differs from this one at a single base, so this may be a read error. The chain has TRBV5-5 and TRBJ1-6; D gene uncertain. The CDR3 extends over 13 amino acids. CDR1 is SGHKS, CDR2 YYEKEE, per germline (reference sequence). The CDR3: CASNLAEDSPLHF. CDR3 in DNA: TGCGCCAGCAACTTGGCCGAGGATTCACCCCTCCACTTT.

This clonotype showed up just once. The conserved phenylalanine or tryptophan normally closing the CDR3 is absent here, so this likely arose from a read error. The genes are TRBV5-4 and TRBJ2-7; no clear D gene. Germline V gene data show CDR1 as SGHNT and CDR2 as YYREEE (reference sequence). Trimming removed 3 bases from V and 3 bases from J, with 4 bases in between. This CDR3 spans 11 amino acids. CDR3 in DNA: TGTGCCAGCAGCTCAGACTACGAGCAGTACTCC. Residues: CASSSDYEQYS.

This clonotype was seen ten or more times. The chain combines TRBV4-1 with TRBJ1-5, with TRBD1 identical over 9 bases. The CDR3 length is 14 residues. CDR1 and CDR2 from the germline V gene are MGHRA and YSYEKL. V lost 6 bases and J lost 2; bases outside the gene matches: 2. CDR3: CASRGQGGNQPQHF. The CDR3 nucleotides are TGCGCCAGCAGGGGACAGGGAGGCAATCAGCCCCAGCATTTT.

This clonotype was recorded many times. The chain carries TRBV18 and TRBJ2-5; D not resolved. The V gene's germline CDR1 is KGHSH and CDR2 LQKENI. V dropped 2 bases and J dropped 0 bases, with 1 base sitting between them. This CDR3 spans 12 amino acids. CDR3 sequence (DNA): TGTGCCAGCTCACCAAACCAAGAGACCCAGTACTTC. Translated: CASSPNQETQYF.

The chain combines TRBV7-2 with TRBJ2-1; 15 bases match TRBD2. V lost 4 bases to trimming and J lost 10 bases; unmatched junction nucleotides: 11. Germline-derived CDR1 and CDR2 are SGHTA and FQGNSA. The CDR3 runs to 17 residues. The CDR3 spells CASSSTGTSGGPGEQFF. DNA for the CDR3: TGTGCCAGCAGCTCGACCGGGACTAGCGGGGGGCCAGGAGAGCAGTTCTTC.

This clonotype was recorded at least ten times. V is TRBV5-4 and J is TRBJ1-2; 8 bases match TRBD1. The germline V gene has CDR1 SGHNT and CDR2 YYREEE (reference sequence). CDR3 length: 12 residues. J lost 8 bases, V lost 3 bases, and 3 bases had no gene match. The CDR3 nucleotides are TGTGCCAGCAGCTCGGACAGGGTCGGCTACACCTTC. It encodes CASSSDRVGYTF.

This clonotype was found once. A far bigger clonotype differs at one base, so this is likely a read error. The chain recombines TRBV2 with TRBJ1-5; 7 bases are a match to TRBD1. The germline gives CDR1 SNHLY, CDR2 FYNNEI. V lost 5 bases to trimming and J lost 7 bases; unmatched junction nucleotides: 11. The CDR3 contains 15 residues. In DNA, the CDR3 is TGTGCCAGCAGTCACCGACAGGGTGCAGAACAGCCCCAGCATTTT. Translation gives CASSHRQGAEQPQHF. Supplemented by reference TRBV2 and TRBJ1-5, the full variable domain reads EPEVTQTPSHQVTQMGQEVILRCVPISNHLYFYWYRQILGQKVEFLVSFYNNEISEKSEIFDDQFSVERPDGSNFTLKIRSTKLEDSAMYFCASSHRQGAEQPQHFGDGTRLSIL.

The chain has TRBV5-4 and TRBJ2-7, with D maybe TRBD2 (6 bases). CDR1 SGHNT and CDR2 YYREEE come from the germline V gene (reference sequence). The V end lost 0 bases, the J end lost 0 bases, and 10 bases lay between the germline ends. The CDR3 spans 15 residues. This chain's CDR3 is CASSLERATSYEQYF. CDR3 nucleotide sequence: TGTGCCAGCAGCTTGGAGCGGGCAACCTCCTACGAGCAGTACTTC.

This clonotype was counted a few times. This chain connects TRBV12-5 to TRBJ2-2; 7 bases match TRBD1. Trimming took 0 bases from V and 3 from J; bases not matched to a gene: 10. The CDR3 covers 18 residues. The germline CDR1 and CDR2 sequences are LGHNT and FRNRAP. The CDR3 reads CASGLVLTGTDYTGELFF. The CDR3 bases are TGTGCTAGTGGTTTGGTACTTACCGGGACAGACTACACCGGGGAGCTGTTTTTT. Full variable domain (rest looked up from reference TRBV12-5 and TRBJ2-2): DARVTQTPRHKVTEMGQEVTMRCQPILGHNTVFWYRQTMMQGLELLAYFRNRAPLDDSGMPKDRFSAEMPDATLATLKIQPSEPRDSAVYFCASGLVLTGTDYTGELFFGEGSRLTVL.